Sequencing of this T cell receptor beta chain was carried out in a study of identical twins. Trimming stripped 3 bases from V and 9 bases from J, with 9 bases between. Germline V gene data show CDR1 as SGHTA and CDR2 as FQGNSA. The CDR3 has 12 amino acids. TCRdb passed the 5' RACE reads through MiXCR, listing each CDR3 protein once. The sample shows about 520,000 distinct CDR3 sequences, 20% to 25% of them seen only once. This sample was also put to use in a study of T cells expressing NK-cell markers. Per that study: From sorted CD3+CD56+NKG2C+, CD3+CD56+NKG2C- and CD3+CD56-NKG2C+ T cells came the TCR beta repertoires.

V and J are TRBV7-2 and TRBJ2-1; possibly TRBD1 for D (6 bases). Sequenced input: CD4+ T cells sorted from blood. The receptor was derived from a woman under 30 in good health. CDR3 nucleotide sequence: TGTGCCAGCAGCTTGTGGGGGCCTGAGCAGTTCTTC. Translation gives CASSLWGPEQFF.